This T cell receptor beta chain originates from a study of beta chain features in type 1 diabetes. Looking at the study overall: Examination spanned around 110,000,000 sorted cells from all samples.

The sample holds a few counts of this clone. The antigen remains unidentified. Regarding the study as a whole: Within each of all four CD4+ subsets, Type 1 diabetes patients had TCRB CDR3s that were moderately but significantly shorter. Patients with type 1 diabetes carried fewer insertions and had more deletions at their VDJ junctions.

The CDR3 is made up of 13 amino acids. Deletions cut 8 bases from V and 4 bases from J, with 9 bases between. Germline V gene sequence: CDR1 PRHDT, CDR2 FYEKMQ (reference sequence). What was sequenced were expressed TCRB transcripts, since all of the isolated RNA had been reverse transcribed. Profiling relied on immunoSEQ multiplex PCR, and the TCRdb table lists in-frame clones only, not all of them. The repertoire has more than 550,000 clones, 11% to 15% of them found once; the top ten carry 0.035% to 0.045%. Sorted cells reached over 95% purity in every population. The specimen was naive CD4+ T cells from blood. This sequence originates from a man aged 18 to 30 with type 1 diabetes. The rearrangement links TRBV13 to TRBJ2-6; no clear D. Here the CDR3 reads CASGRAGANVLTF. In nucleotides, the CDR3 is TGTGCCAGCGGACGGGCCGGGGCCAACGTCCTGACTTTC.